This TCR beta chain was documented in a study of CD8 T cells in Susac syndrome. The authors carried out high-throughput sequencing of TCR beta. They applied it to CD8+ and CD4+ T cells obtained from blood. Controls were healthy donors (matched for age and sex). CDR1 and CDR2 (germline): MNHEY, SVGAGI. CDR3 size: 13 residues. Trimming left V 7 bases short and J 7 bases short, with 16 bases between. Reverse transcription used roughly 0.5 to 1 ug RNA and random hexamers. By means of immunoSEQ multiplex PCR, TCR beta CDR3 spanning 54 Vbeta and 13 Jbeta underwent amplification. TCRdb reprocessed the immunoSEQ multiplex PCR reads with MiXCR, giving one entry per CDR3 protein. Altogether more than 150,000 distinct CDR3 sequences are present, 92% being singletons, with the ten largest covering around 0.075%.

This sequence joins TRBV6-5 and TRBJ1-2, with D maybe TRBD1 (6 bases). Sequencing input: CD4+ T cells from PBMCs. This TCR was sampled from a human donor in good health. The CDR3 here is CASKAPGDLGYTF. For the CDR3, the DNA is TGTGCCAGCAAGGCCCCAGGGGATCTTGGCTACACCTTC.